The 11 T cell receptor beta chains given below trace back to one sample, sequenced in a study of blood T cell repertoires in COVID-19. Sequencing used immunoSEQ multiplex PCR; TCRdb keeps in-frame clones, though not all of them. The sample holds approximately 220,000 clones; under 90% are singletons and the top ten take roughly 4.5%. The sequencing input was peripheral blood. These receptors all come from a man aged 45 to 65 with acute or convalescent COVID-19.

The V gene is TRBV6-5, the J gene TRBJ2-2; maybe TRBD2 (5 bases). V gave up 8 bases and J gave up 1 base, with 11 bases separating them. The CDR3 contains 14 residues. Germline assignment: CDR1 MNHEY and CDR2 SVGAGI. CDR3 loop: CASREGGNTGELFF. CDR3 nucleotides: TGTGCCAGCCGAGAGGGCGGGAACACCGGGGAGCTGTTTTTT.

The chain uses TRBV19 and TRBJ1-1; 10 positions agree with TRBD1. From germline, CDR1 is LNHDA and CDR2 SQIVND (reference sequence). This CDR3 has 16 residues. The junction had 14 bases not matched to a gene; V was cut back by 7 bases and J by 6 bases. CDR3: CASNPPGGQGTPEAFF. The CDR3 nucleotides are TGTGCCAGTAACCCCCCAGGGGGACAGGGGACCCCTGAAGCTTTCTTT. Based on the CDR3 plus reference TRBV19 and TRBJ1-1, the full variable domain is DGGITQSPKYLFRKEGQNVTLSCEQNLNHDAMYWYRQDPGQGLRLIYYSQIVNDFQKGDIAEGYSVSREKKESFPLTVTSAQKNPTAFYLCASNPPGGQGTPEAFFGQGTRLTVV.

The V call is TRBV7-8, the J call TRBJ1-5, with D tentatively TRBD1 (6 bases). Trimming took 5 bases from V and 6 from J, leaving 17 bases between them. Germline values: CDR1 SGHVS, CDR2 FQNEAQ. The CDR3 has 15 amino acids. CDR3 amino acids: CASSLRGGERQPQHF. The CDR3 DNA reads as TGTGCCAGCAGCCTCAGGGGTGGGGAACGTCAGCCCCAGCATTTT.

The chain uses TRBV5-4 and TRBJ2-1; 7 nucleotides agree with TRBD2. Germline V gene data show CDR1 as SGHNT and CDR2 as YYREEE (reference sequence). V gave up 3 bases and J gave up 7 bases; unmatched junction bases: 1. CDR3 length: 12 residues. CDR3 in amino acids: CASSSGGNEQFF. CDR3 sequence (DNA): TGTGCCAGCAGCTCCGGGGGGAATGAGCAGTTCTTC.

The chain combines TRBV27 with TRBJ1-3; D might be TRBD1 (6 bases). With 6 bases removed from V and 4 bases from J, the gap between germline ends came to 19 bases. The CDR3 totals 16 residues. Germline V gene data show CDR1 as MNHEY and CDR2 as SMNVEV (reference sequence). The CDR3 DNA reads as TGTGCCAGCAGGTCAGGGGCAGGGACGGCAGGAAACACCATATATTTT. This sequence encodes CASRSGAGTAGNTIYF.

DNA for the CDR3: TGTGCCAGCTCACCCCAGGGGCAGAACACTGAAGCTTTCTTT. Translating gives CASSPQGQNTEAFF. The chain joins TRBV18 to TRBJ1-1; a possible D gene is TRBD1 (6 bases). Trimming left V 3 bases short and J 1 base short, with 9 bases between. Looked up from germline, CDR1 is KGHSH and CDR2 is LQKENI. The CDR3 loop spans 14 amino acids. The complete variable domain, with remaining parts taken from reference TRBV18 and TRBJ1-1, reads NAGVMQNPRHLVRRRGQEARLRCSPMKGHSHVYWYRQLPEEGLKFMVYLQKENIIDESGMPKERFSAEFPKEGPSILRIQQVVRGDSAAYFCASSPQGQNTEAFFGQGTRLTVV.

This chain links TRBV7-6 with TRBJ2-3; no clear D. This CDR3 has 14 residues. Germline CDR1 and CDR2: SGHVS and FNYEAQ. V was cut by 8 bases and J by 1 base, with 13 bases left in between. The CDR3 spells CASLPGEGTDTQYF. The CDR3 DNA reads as TGTGCCAGCCTCCCCGGAGAGGGCACAGATACGCAGTATTTT. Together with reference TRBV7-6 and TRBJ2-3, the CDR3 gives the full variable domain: GAGVSQSPRYKVTKRGQDVALRCDPISGHVSLYWYRQALGQGPEFLTYFNYEAQQDKSGLPNDRFSAERPEGSISTLTIQRTEQRDSAMYRCASLPGEGTDTQYFGPGTRLTVL.

The CDR3 DNA sequence: TGTGCCAGCAGTGAGGGACAGGGAATCTATGGCTACACCTTC. Amino acid sequence: CASSEGQGIYGYTF. This chain links TRBV25-1 with TRBJ1-2, with 9 nucleotides matching TRBD1. The J segment lost 4 bases and the V segment lost 3 bases, leaving 3 bases of the junction unmatched. The germline CDR1 and CDR2 sequences are MGHDK and SYGVNS. The CDR3 is 14 residues long.

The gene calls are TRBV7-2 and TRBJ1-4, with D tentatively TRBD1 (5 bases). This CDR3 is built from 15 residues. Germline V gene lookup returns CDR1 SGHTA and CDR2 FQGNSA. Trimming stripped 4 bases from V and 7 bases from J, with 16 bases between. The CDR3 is CASSSQGTGGEKLFF. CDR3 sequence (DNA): TGTGCCAGCAGCTCGCAGGGTACCGGTGGTGAAAAACTGTTTTTT.

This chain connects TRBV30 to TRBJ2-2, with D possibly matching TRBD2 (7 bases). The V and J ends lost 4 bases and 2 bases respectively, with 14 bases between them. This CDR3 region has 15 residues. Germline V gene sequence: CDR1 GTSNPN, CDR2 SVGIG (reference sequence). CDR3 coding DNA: TGTGCCTGGAAGAATGGGGGGGCTAACACCGGGGAGCTGTTTTTT. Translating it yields CAWKNGGANTGELFF.

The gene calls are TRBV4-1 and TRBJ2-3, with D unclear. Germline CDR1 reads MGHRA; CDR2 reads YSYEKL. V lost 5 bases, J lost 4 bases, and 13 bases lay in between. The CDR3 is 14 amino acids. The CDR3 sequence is CASSNPNRADTQYF. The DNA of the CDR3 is TGCGCCAGCAGCAACCCTAATCGGGCAGATACGCAGTATTTT.